These T cell receptor beta chains were read from a single sample in a study of blood T cell repertoires in COVID-19. Profiled with immunoSEQ multiplex PCR; TCRdb holds only in-frame clones, not every one. Of 140,000 or so clones listed, about 88% were seen once; the top ten hold roughly 2.5%. Material: peripheral blood. The source of these receptors is a human donor with COVID-19, enrolled during active disease. The donor label of this sample is uncertain. CDR3s include the opening cysteine and the closing phenylalanine or tryptophan. D genes are given only for firm matches. Part of the rows lack a size; the others show once, few, many or a class for expanded clones.

abundance	v_gene	j_gene	d_gene	CDR3nt	CDR3aa
once	TRBV5-1	TRBJ2-1	TRBD2	TGCGCCAGCAGTCCGACTAGCGGATCCTACAATGAGCAGTTCTTC	CASSPTSGSYNEQFF
NA	TRBV7-9	TRBJ2-7	NA	TGTGCCAGCAGCCTATTTAGCGGAGGCGGTGAGCAGTACTTC	CASSLFSGGGEQYF
NA	TRBV7-9	TRBJ2-5	TRBD2	TGTGCCAGCAGCTCGAGGACTAGCAGGGAGACCCAGTACTTC	CASSSRTSRETQYF
NA	TRBV11-2	TRBJ1-1	NA	TGTGCCAGCAGCTTAGCGGGTACTGAAGCTTTCTTT	CASSLAGTEAFF
few	TRBV7-2	TRBJ2-7	NA	TGTGCCAGCAGCTTAGGCCGAGCGGGCTCCTACGAGCAGTACTTC	CASSLGRAGSYEQYF
NA	TRBV5-5	TRBJ2-1	NA	TGTGCCAGCAGCCCCCCCCTAGGATCTATGAATGAGCAGTTCTTC	CASSPPLGSMNEQFF
NA	TRBV6-6	TRBJ1-5	NA	TGTGCCAGCAGCCCCGTAGGGGCTAGCAATCAGCCCCAGCATTTT	CASSPVGASNQPQHF
NA	TRBV5-8	TRBJ2-3	TRBD2	TGTGCCAGCAGCTCCCACTATAGCGGGAGGGGGACAGATACGCAGTATTTT	CASSSHYSGRGTDTQYF
NA	TRBV11-2	TRBJ2-5	TRBD1	TGTGCCAGCAGCCCGGGACAGTACCCAGAGACCCAGTACTTC	CASSPGQYPETQYF
once	TRBV11-3	TRBJ2-2	NA	TGTGCCAGCAGCACCCTTCTCACAGGGTCTTCCGGGGAGCTGTTTTTT	CASSTLLTGSSGELFF
NA	TRBV2	TRBJ2-7	TRBD1	TGTGCCAGCAGTGTCGCCAGGGGGCGGGAGCAGTACTTC	CASSVARGREQYF
NA	TRBV9	TRBJ1-6	NA	TGTGCCAGCAGCGTAGGGGGGGGCTCCTATAATTCACCCCTCCACTTT	CASSVGGGSYNSPLHF
NA	TRBV30	TRBJ1-5	TRBD1	TGTGCCTGGAGACGCCGGGACAGGGAGGATCAGCCCCAGCATTTT	CAWRRRDREDQPQHF
NA	TRBV5-1	TRBJ2-2	TRBD1	TGCGCCAGCAGCAGACAGGGGCCGAACACCGGGGAGCTGTTTTTT	CASSRQGPNTGELFF
few	TRBV7-9	TRBJ1-5	NA	TGTGCCAGCAGCTTAGACGGGAATCAGCCCCAGCATTTT	CASSLDGNQPQHF
once	TRBV9	TRBJ1-1	NA	TGTGCCAGCAGTGGTCTCGGAGCTGAAGCTTTCTTT	CASSGLGAEAFF
NA	TRBV19	TRBJ1-6	NA	TGTGCCAGTCTAGTAAAGTCACCCCTCCACTTT	CASLVKSPLHF
NA	TRBV7-2	TRBJ1-1	NA	TGTGCCAGCAGCAGGGAAGGAGCGGACACTGAAGCTTTCTTT	CASSREGADTEAFF
once	TRBV2	TRBJ2-7	NA	TGTGCCAGCAGTGAAGCGATTAGTTATAGAAGGGGCGAGCAGTACTTC	CASSEAISYRRGEQYF
NA	TRBV7-6	TRBJ2-2	TRBD2	TGTGCCAGCAGCTTAGGTGCGGGGGGAGGCACCGGGGAGCTGTTTTTT	CASSLGAGGGTGELFF
NA	TRBV7-8	TRBJ1-5	NA	TGTGCCAGCAGCTTAAACAGGGAAAAGCCCCAGCATTTT	CASSLNREKPQHF
NA	TRBV11-2	TRBJ1-2	NA	TGTGCCAGCAGCCCCGACATAAACTATGGCTACACCTTC	CASSPDINYGYTF
NA	TRBV19	TRBJ1-1	NA	TGTGCCAGTACCGATCCGGGGGAGAACACTGAAGCTTTCTTT	CASTDPGENTEAFF
once	TRBV6-5	TRBJ1-5	NA	TGTGCCGCAACGGGGTACCCCCGGGGACAGCCCCAGCATTTT	CAATGYPRGQPQHF
NA	TRBV11-2	TRBJ2-7	NA	TGTGCCAGCAGCTCCCGCCCCCCCCCGGACGAGCAGTACTTC	CASSSRPPPDEQYF
NA	TRBV12-3/TRBV12-4	TRBJ1-2	NA	TGTGCCAGCAGCCCGAGCAGGCAGAATGGCTACACCTTC	CASSPSRQNGYTF
NA	TRBV15	TRBJ1-4	TRBD1	TGTGCCACCAGCCCACAGGGGGCGGCTACAACTAATGAAAAACTGTTTTTT	CATSPQGAATTNEKLFF
NA	TRBV2	TRBJ1-4	NA	TGTGCCAGCGGCCTCAGACGGGGTTCGGGTGAAAAACTGTTTTTT	CASGLRRGSGEKLFF
NA	TRBV6-1	TRBJ1-6	TRBD1	TGTGCCAGCAGTGAGGGGGACAGGGGGTATAATTCACCCCTCCACTTT	CASSEGDRGYNSPLHF
NA	TRBV13	TRBJ2-7	TRBD2	TGTGCCAGCAGCTTCGGACTAGCTCCCTACGAGCAGTACTTC	CASSFGLAPYEQYF
NA	TRBV19	TRBJ2-5	NA	TGTGCCAGTAGTCAGGGTGGGGAGACCCAGTACTTC	CASSQGGETQYF
NA	TRBV5-1	TRBJ2-1	TRBD2	TGCGCCAGCAGCTTGGCGGCTAGCGGGCCCTACAATGAGCAGTTCTTC	CASSLAASGPYNEQFF